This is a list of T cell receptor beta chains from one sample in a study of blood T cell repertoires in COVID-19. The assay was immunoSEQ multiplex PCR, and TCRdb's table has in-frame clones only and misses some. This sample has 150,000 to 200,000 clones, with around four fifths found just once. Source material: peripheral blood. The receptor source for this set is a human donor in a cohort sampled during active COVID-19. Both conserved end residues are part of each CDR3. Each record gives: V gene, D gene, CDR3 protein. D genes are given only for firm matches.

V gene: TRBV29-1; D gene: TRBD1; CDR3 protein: CSVSGQGVDEKLFF
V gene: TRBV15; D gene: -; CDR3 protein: CATSSPRERNEQFF
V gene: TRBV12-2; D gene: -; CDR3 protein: CASRKPGQNNTF
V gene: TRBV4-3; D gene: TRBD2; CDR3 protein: CASSQLAGPYNEQFF
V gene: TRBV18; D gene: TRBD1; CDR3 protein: CASSPQGVGTEAFF
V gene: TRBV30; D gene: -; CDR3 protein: CAWSLGGSTDTQYF
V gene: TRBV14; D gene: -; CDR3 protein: CASSQERPPGNTIYF
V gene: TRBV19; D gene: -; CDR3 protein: CASSIDKGGHWPQHF
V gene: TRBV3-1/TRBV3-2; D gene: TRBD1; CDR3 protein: CASSNRDRGFNSPLHF
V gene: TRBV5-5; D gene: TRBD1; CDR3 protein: CASSMTGTYYGYTF
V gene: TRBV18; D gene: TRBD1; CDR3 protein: CASSPPAGRQGGEQYF